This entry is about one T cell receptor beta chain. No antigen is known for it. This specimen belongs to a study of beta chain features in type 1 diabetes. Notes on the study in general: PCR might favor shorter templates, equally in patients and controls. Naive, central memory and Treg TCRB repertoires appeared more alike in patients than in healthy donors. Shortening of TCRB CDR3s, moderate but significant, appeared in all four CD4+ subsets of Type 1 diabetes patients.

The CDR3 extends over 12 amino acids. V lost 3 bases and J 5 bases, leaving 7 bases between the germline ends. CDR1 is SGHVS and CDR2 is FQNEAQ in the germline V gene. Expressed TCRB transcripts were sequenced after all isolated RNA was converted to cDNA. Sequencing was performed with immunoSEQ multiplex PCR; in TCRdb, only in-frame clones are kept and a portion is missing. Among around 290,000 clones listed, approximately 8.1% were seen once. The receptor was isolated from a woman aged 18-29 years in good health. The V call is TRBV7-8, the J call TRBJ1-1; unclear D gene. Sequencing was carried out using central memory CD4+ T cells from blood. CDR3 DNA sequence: TGTGCCAGCAGCTTTGGGCGGACTGAAGCTTTCTTT. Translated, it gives CASSFGRTEAFF.